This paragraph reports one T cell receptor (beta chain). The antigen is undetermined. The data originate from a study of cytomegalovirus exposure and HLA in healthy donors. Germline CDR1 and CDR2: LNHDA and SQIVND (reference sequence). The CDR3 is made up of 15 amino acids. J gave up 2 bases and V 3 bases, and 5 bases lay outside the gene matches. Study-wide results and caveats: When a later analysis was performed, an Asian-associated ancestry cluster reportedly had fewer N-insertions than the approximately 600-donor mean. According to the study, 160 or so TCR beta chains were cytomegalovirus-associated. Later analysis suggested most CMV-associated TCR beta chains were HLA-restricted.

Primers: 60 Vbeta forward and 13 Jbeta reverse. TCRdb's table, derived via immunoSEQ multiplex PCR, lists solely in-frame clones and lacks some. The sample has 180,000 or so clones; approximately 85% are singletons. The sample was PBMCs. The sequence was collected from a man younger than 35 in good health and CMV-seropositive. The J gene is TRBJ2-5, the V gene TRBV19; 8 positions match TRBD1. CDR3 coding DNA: TGTGCCAGTAGTATCGGGGGACAGGTTCAAGAGACCCAGTACTTC. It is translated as CASSIGGQVQETQYF. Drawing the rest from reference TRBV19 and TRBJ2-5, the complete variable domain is DGGITQSPKYLFRKEGQNVTLSCEQNLNHDAMYWYRQDPGQGLRLIYYSQIVNDFQKGDIAEGYSVSREKKESFPLTVTSAQKNPTAFYLCASSIGGQVQETQYFGPGTRLLVL.